The rows below give T cell receptor beta chains drawn from one sample of a study of molecular identifiers for immune sequencing clone quantification. TCRdb analysed the PCR reads with MiXCR anew, one entry per CDR3 protein. The sample has more than 250,000 distinct CDR3 sequences, 20% to 25% seen once. Material: naive CD8+ T cells from blood, with Jurkat cell RNA spiked in. These receptors all come from a human donor in good health. Some libraries in this study had Jurkat cell RNA spiked in. CDR3s include the opening cysteine and the closing phenylalanine or tryptophan. The order of the fields is J gene, V gene, clone size, CDR3 length, D gene, CDR3 DNA, CDR3 protein. D genes are given only for firm matches. A clone size is listed for some rows: how often the clone was seen (once, few, many), or a class if it is expanded.

TRBJ2-7 TRBV5-6 many 13 NA TGTGCCAGCAGCTTCGGACTACTGTACGAGCAGTACTTC CASSFGLLYEQYF
TRBJ2-7 TRBV28 many 17 TRBD2 TGTGCCAGCAGTTCCCCGAGCGGGACGAGAGGACCGTACGAGCAGTACTTC CASSSPSGTRGPYEQYF
TRBJ1-5 TRBV6-7 few 14 TRBD1 TGTGCCAGCAGTGCAGGGGGCCACAATCAGCCCCAGCATTTT CASSAGGHNQPQHF
TRBJ2-7 TRBV18 NA 15 TRBD2 TGTGCCAGCTCCCCCATTCTAGCGGGGGTCGACGAGCAGTACTTC CASSPILAGVDEQYF
TRBJ2-7 TRBV12-3/TRBV12-4 many 14 TRBD2 TGTGCCAGCAGTTTAAAGGCTAGCGGGCACGAGCAGTACTTC CASSLKASGHEQYF
TRBJ2-7 TRBV28 many 13 TRBD1 TGTGCCAGCAGTTCCTCGACAGGGCACGAGCAGTACTTC CASSSSTGHEQYF
TRBJ1-1 TRBV3-1 many 14 NA TGTGCCAGCAGCCAAGTGGCAGGGGTCACTGAAGCTTTCTTT CASSQVAGVTEAFF
TRBJ2-7 TRBV27 many 13 TRBD1 TGTGCCAGCAGCCCGGGACAGGGGTTCGAGCAGTACTTC CASSPGQGFEQYF
TRBJ2-7 TRBV6-2/TRBV6-3 few 14 TRBD1 TGTGCCAGCAGTTACTTTGGACAGGGTTACGAGCAGTACTTC CASSYFGQGYEQYF
TRBJ1-1 TRBV6-5 many 14 NA TGTGCCAGCAGTTACGGGCCAGAGAACACTGAAGCTTTCTTT CASSYGPENTEAFF
TRBJ2-1 TRBV2 many 15 TRBD2 TGTGCCAGGAGGACTAGCGGGAGGGATTACAATGAGCAGTTCTTC CARRTSGRDYNEQFF
TRBJ2-5 TRBV7-6 many 13 NA TGTGCCAGCAGCTTAGCCCTGGGGGAGACCCAGTACTTC CASSLALGETQYF
TRBJ2-7 TRBV9 NA 14 TRBD2 TGTGCCAGCAGCGTAGTGGGAGGGTCCTACGAGCAGTACTTC CASSVVGGSYEQYF
TRBJ2-7 TRBV27 NA 15 NA TGTGCCAGCAGTTTAGGTCCGGACTTCGCCTACGAGCAGTACTTC CASSLGPDFAYEQYF
TRBJ1-5 TRBV27 NA 15 NA TGTGCCAGCAGTATCACAGCGTATAGCAATCAGCCCCAGCATTTT CASSITAYSNQPQHF
TRBJ2-1 TRBV11-2 few 15 NA TGTGCCAGCAGCTTACGTAGTGAGCTTTACAATGAGCAGTTCTTC CASSLRSELYNEQFF
TRBJ2-7 TRBV5-5 many 12 NA TGTGCCAGCAGCTTGGACTTCCTCGAGCAGTACTTC CASSLDFLEQYF
TRBJ1-4 TRBV19 few 16 NA TGTGCCAGTAGTGTGGCAACCCGAGCAACTAATGAAAAACTGTTTTTT CASSVATRATNEKLFF
TRBJ2-2 TRBV27 many 13 NA TGTGCCAGCAGTCTAGCGTACACCGGGGAGCTGTTTTTT CASSLAYTGELFF
TRBJ2-2 TRBV7-8 few 14 NA TGTGCCAGCAGGGGCGGGACAAACACCGGGGAGCTGTTTTTT CASRGGTNTGELFF
TRBJ1-1 TRBV19 many 16 TRBD1 TGTGCCAGTAGTATAGCGGGGACAGTCACCAACACTGAAGCTTTCTTT CASSIAGTVTNTEAFF
TRBJ1-1 TRBV20-1 NA 14 NA TGCAGTGCTAGAGAAACGGGACTGAACACTGAAGCTTTCTTT CSARETGLNTEAFF
TRBJ2-7 TRBV29-1 few 12 TRBD1 TGCGGCGTTGCAGGGGGCTCCTACGAGCAGTACTTC CGVAGGSYEQYF
TRBJ1-1 TRBV19 many 14 NA TGTGCCAGTAGTATAAAACAGGAGGACACTGAAGCTTTCTTT CASSIKQEDTEAFF
TRBJ2-1 TRBV24-1 many 14 TRBD2 TGTGCCACCAGTGAGAACGGGGGGGGCAATGAGCAGTTCTTC CATSENGGGNEQFF
TRBJ2-7 TRBV4-3 many 15 TRBD2 TGCGCCAGCAGCCAAGAGAGTAGCGGGGGTTACGAGCAGTACTTC CASSQESSGGYEQYF
TRBJ2-7 TRBV7-9 many 13 NA TGTGCCAGCAGTCCTCAGGAGGGAAAAGAGCAGTACTTC CASSPQEGKEQYF
TRBJ1-1 TRBV30 NA 14 NA TGTGCGTTGGCCTCGACGGGTTGGGGCTCCGAAGCTTTCTTT CALASTGWGSEAFF
TRBJ2-1 TRBV7-2 many 15 NA TGTGCCAGCAGCTTAGTCCCCGCGTCCTACAATGAGCAGTTCTTC CASSLVPASYNEQFF
TRBJ2-5 TRBV7-8 few 16 NA TGTGCCAGCGGGCCGGTCTCGGGGATTAACCAAGAGACCCAGTACTTC CASGPVSGINQETQYF
TRBJ2-2 TRBV7-9 many 11 NA TGTGCCAGCAGCTCATCGGGGGAGCTGTTTTTT CASSSSGELFF
TRBJ2-7 TRBV18 NA 13 NA TGTGCCAGCTCACCGCCAGAAGACTACGAGCAGTACTTC CASSPPEDYEQYF
TRBJ2-3 TRBV30 few 16 NA TGTGCCTGGAGTCCCCGGGACTTAGGGACCACAGATACGCAGTATTTT CAWSPRDLGTTDTQYF
TRBJ2-7 TRBV27 many 13 NA TGTGCCAGCGGGTCTCGGGGGCAGAGCGAGCAGTACTTC CASGSRGQSEQYF
TRBJ2-3 TRBV27 NA 16 NA TGTGCCAGCAGTTTATCGTGGACTTCTAGCACAGATACGCAGTATTTT CASSLSWTSSTDTQYF
TRBJ2-4 TRBV11-2 many 14 TRBD1 TGTGCCAGCAGCTTAGAGGGACAGAAAAACATTCAGTACTTC CASSLEGQKNIQYF
TRBJ2-7 TRBV7-6 NA 13 NA TGTGCCGGCAGCTTAGGGGCAGCGCGCGAGCAGTACTTC CAGSLGAAREQYF
TRBJ1-3 TRBV25-1 few 18 TRBD1 TGTGCCAGCAGTGGGTCCCGAGGACAGGGGGTATCTGGAAACACCATATATTTT CASSGSRGQGVSGNTIYF
TRBJ1-2 TRBV12-3/TRBV12-4 once 13 NA TGTGTCAGCAGTTTCGGAGACAGCTATGGCTACACCTTC CVSSFGDSYGYTF
TRBJ2-1 TRBV7-8 many 16 TRBD2 TGTGCCAGCAGCCCCTGGACTAGCGGGCTCCGCAATGAGCAGTTCTTC CASSPWTSGLRNEQFF
TRBJ2-5 TRBV5-1 few 13 NA TGCGCCAGCAGCTGGGACACGCAAGAGACCCAGTACTTC CASSWDTQETQYF
TRBJ1-1 TRBV7-6 many 14 NA TGTGCCAGCAGCTTAGCGCAGGGGCCAACTGAAGCTTTCTTT CASSLAQGPTEAFF
TRBJ2-7 TRBV13 few 15 TRBD1 TGTGCCAGCAGCTTAGAACAGGGGGCGTATCACGAGCAGTACTTC CASSLEQGAYHEQYF
TRBJ2-2 TRBV9 many 13 NA TGTGCCAGCAGCTCCCGGAACACCGGGGAGCTGTTTTTT CASSSRNTGELFF